This T cell receptor beta chain derives from a study of glioma-infiltrating T cells. Germline values: CDR1 MGHRA, CDR2 YSYEKL. The CDR3 is 19 residues long. J was trimmed by 2 bases and V by 4 bases; bases with no gene match: 16. This clonotype turned up a few times. Amplification of TCR alpha and beta CDR3 regions from RNA used iRepertoire nested multiplex PCR. A single record per CDR3 protein comes from TCRdb applying MiXCR to the multiplex PCR reads. Among around 390,000 distinct CDR3 sequences listed, about two fifths were seen once. The sample comprised glioma tissue, nonneoplastic brain tissue, or PBMCs (not recorded which). This TCR derives from a human donor with low-grade glioma or glioblastoma, undergoing nonglioma brain surgery, or in good health (not recorded which). The rearrangement links TRBV4-1 to TRBJ2-7; TRBD2 agrees at 11 bases. CDR3 DNA sequence: TGCGCCAGCAGCCTCAAAGAAGTTGGGACTAGCGGATTTACCTACGAGCAGTACTTC. Translated: CASSLKEVGTSGFTYEQYF.